This section outlines one TCR beta chain sequence together with its context. Its target is not known. There are 13 residues in the CDR3. Germline lookup yields CDR1 SGHRS and CDR2 YFSETQ. V gave up 4 bases and J gave up 0 bases, with 7 bases separating them. The sample comes from a study of shared clonotypes between healthy human individuals. Broader study findings: Among the subsets, naive ones generally showed larger estimated richness than memory ones. Clonotype sharing among donors, it was expected, would be affected by sequencing depth.

Replicate PCRs from sorted subsets contained approximately 190 ng DNA, which is some 32,000 T cell genomes. Some clones are missing from TCRdb's copy, which holds only in-frame ones; the method was immunoSEQ multiplex PCR. In the table there are some 2,500,000 clones, roughly 93% of which are singletons. Sequencing was done on a sample of naive CD4+ T cells from PBMCs. Subset specified: CD45RA+ positively selected. V and J are TRBV5-1 and TRBJ1-1; D is uncertain. This sequence originates from a man in his late teens or twenties in good health. Some clones in this sample may be carry-over from other donors' samples. In DNA, the CDR3 is TGCGCCAGCAGCCGGGAGGTGAACACTGAAGCTTTCTTT. Translated: CASSREVNTEAFF. Variable domain in full (rest from reference TRBV5-1 and TRBJ1-1): KAGVTQTPRYLIKTRGQQVTLSCSPISGHRSVSWYQQTPGQGLQFLFEYFSETQRNKGNFPGRFSGRQFSNSRSEMNVSTLELGDSALYLCASSREVNTEAFFGQGTRLTVV.